This TCR beta chain stems from a study of blood T cells in healthy people across ages. Study at large: For every two T cells, template switching captured about one barcoded beta molecule.

With a J-beta primer mix and a sample-barcoded 5' primer, a second PCR ran about 7 to 12 cycles. CDR3-containing paired-end reads numbered at least 2.5 million in each sample. TCRdb fed the 5' RACE reads into MiXCR, producing one record per CDR3 protein. The table records 780,000 or so distinct CDR3 sequences, approximately 53% of them present only once. Study conclusions and caveats: Without sorted subsets, naive and antigen-experienced compartments could not be conclusively compared.

V was pared by 0 bases and J by 8 bases, with 10 bases between. Germline CDR1 KGHDR, CDR2 SFDVKD. The CDR3 length is 14 residues. With regard to this clonotype: What it recognizes is unknown.

The sequencing input was blood. This sequence originates from a man aged 35 to 55 in good health. The rearrangement uses TRBV24-1 and TRBJ2-1; perhaps TRBD1 as D (6 bases). The CDR3 region is CATSDLDRRYEQFF. The CDR3 coding sequence is TGTGCCACCAGTGATTTGGACAGGAGGTATGAGCAGTTCTTC.